These 5 T cell receptor beta chains were sequenced from one sample in a study of cytomegalovirus exposure and HLA in healthy donors. The primer mix had 60 Vbeta and 13 Jbeta primers. The data were produced by immunoSEQ multiplex PCR, yet TCRdb's version contains in-frame clones alone and is incomplete. The sample contains under 200,000 clones, nearly 80% of which appear only once. The sample was PBMCs. These receptor sequences come from a woman in her twenties or thirties in good health and CMV-seropositive.

This clone was recorded a few times. The V call is TRBV7-9, the J call TRBJ2-5; D is possibly TRBD2 (6 bases). This CDR3 has 15 amino acids. In germline, CDR1 is SEHNR, CDR2 FQNEAQ (reference sequence). With 2 bases removed from V and 2 bases from J, the gap between germline ends came to 12 bases. CDR3 nucleotide sequence: TGTGCCAGCAGCTTACGGGACTTGTCACAAGAGACCCAGTACTTC. Protein sequence: CASSLRDLSQETQYF.

The chain is built from TRBV11-2 and TRBJ2-7, with D perhaps TRBD1 (6 bases). The CDR3 is made up of 13 amino acids. V was pared by 4 bases and J by 2 bases, with 9 bases between. Germline assignment: CDR1 SGHAT and CDR2 FQNNGV. CDR3 loop: CASSWDTTYEQYF. For the CDR3, the DNA is TGTGCCAGCAGCTGGGACACCACCTACGAGCAGTACTTC.

This chain links TRBV7-9 with TRBJ2-2; 11 bases map to TRBD2. The CDR3 spans 17 residues. The V gene's germline CDR1 is SEHNR and CDR2 FQNEAQ (reference sequence). Trimming cost V 7 bases and J 1 base; bases outside gene matches: 8. CDR3 DNA: TGTGCCAGCATCCCCTGGGGACTAGCGGAGAACACCGGGGAGCTGTTTTTT. Translating it yields CASIPWGLAENTGELFF.

In this sample, this clone turned up once. The CDR3 DNA reads TGCGCCAGCAGCATAGCGGGAGAGGAGCAGTACTTC. Translated, it gives CASSIAGEEQYF. This sequence joins TRBV10-2 and TRBJ2-7; 9 nucleotides agree with TRBD2. This CDR3 region has 12 residues. V was pared by 6 bases and J by 7 bases, with 4 bases of the junction left unmatched. The germline CDR1 and CDR2 sequences are WSHSY and SAAADI.

This rearrangement joins TRBV6-5 to TRBJ2-2; no definite D call. This CDR3 contains 14 residues. Germline V gene lookup returns CDR1 MNHEY and CDR2 SVGAGI. Trimming left V 6 bases short and J 2 bases short, with 10 bases between. CDR3 nucleotide sequence: TGTGCCAGCAGCCTAGGCGAAAACACCGGGGAGCTGTTTTTT. The encoded protein is CASSLGENTGELFF.